This passage covers 14 T cell receptor beta chains from one sample sequenced in a study of human T cells and chemical hapten exposure. One entry per CDR3 protein, called by TCRdb with MiXCR from the RACE reads. The sample records about 68,000 distinct CDR3 sequences, about a tenth being singletons. As to time point: pre-sensitization, week 0. The treatment here: therapeutic diphenylcyclopropenone sensitization with weekly scalp DPC. The sample here was whole blood, taken in connection with sensitization to the hapten diphenylcyclopropenone (DPC). All receptors come from a woman aged 50 to 60 with alopecia areata. Some clones in this sample may be carry-over from other donors' samples.

This clonotype was observed at least ten times. This chain links TRBV18 with TRBJ2-5; D might be TRBD1 or TRBD2, each matching 6 bases. Germline CDR1 KGHSH, CDR2 LQKENI. V gave up 0 bases and J gave up 6 bases, with 20 bases separating them. The CDR3 has 17 residues. CDR3 amino acids: CASSPPLYREERKTQYF. The CDR3 nucleotides read TGTGCCAGCTCACCACCTCTCTACAGGGAGGAGAGAAAGACCCAGTACTTC.

This chain uses TRBV6-1 with TRBJ1-5, with no clear D. The germline CDR1 and CDR2 sequences are MNHNS and SASEGT. V lost 0 bases and J 8 bases, leaving 11 bases between the germline ends. The CDR3 has 14 amino acids. CDR3 nucleotides: TGTGCCAGCAGTGAAGCCCAGCCCCCAAAGCCCCAGCATTTT. This translates into CASSEAQPPKPQHF.

The chain links TRBV20-1 to TRBJ1-5, with D maybe TRBD1 (6 bases). Trimming took off 0 bases at V and 0 bases at J, with 9 bases between the two ends. The CDR3 totals 15 residues. Germline CDR1 and CDR2: DFQATT and SNEGSKA (reference sequence). CDR3 region: CSARDYRDSNQPQHF. The DNA for the CDR3 is TGCAGTGCTAGAGATTACAGGGATAGCAATCAGCCCCAGCATTTT.

The V gene is TRBV19, the J gene TRBJ2-1; 8 nucleotides match TRBD2. Looked up from germline, CDR1 is LNHDA and CDR2 is SQIVND (reference sequence). The junction had 10 bases not matched to a gene; V was cut back by 8 bases and J by 4 bases. The CDR3 contains 15 residues. CDR3 loop: CASRLTSGPYNEQFF. The CDR3 DNA reads TGTGCCAGTCGGCTAACTAGCGGACCTTACAATGAGCAGTTCTTC.

This chain links TRBV7-2 with TRBJ2-1; 12 nucleotides align to TRBD2. CDR3 length: 19 amino acids. Germline CDR1 is SGHTA and CDR2 is FQGNSA. The junction had 17 bases not matched to a gene; V was cut back by 5 bases and J by 6 bases. The CDR3: CASSPGTSGYNSRGNEQFF. The CDR3, as DNA: TGTGCCAGCAGCCCTGGGACTAGCGGGTACAATTCCCGGGGCAATGAGCAGTTCTTC.

This clonotype was seen a handful of times. This chain links TRBV5-5 with TRBJ1-5, with D tentatively TRBD1 (6 bases). In germline, CDR1 is SGHKS, CDR2 YYEKEE (reference sequence). The CDR3 runs 15 residues. V lost 5 bases to trimming and J lost 4 bases, with 16 bases between them. The CDR3 sequence: CASRSIVGANQPQHF. In nucleotides, the CDR3 is TGTGCCAGCAGATCAATTGTGGGGGCGAATCAGCCCCAGCATTTT. The whole variable domain, filled in from reference TRBV5-5 and TRBJ1-5, reads DAGVTQSPTHLIKTRGQQVTLRCSPISGHKSVSWYQQVLGQGPQFIFQYYEKEERGRGNFPDRFSARQFPNYSSELNVNALLLGDSALYLCASRSIVGANQPQHFGDGTRLSIL.

This clonotype has at least ten counts. The chain joins TRBV12-3 or TRBV12-4 to TRBJ2-1; 11 bases align to TRBD1. After removal of 6 bases from V and 5 bases from J, the junction contained 9 bases not matched to a gene. This CDR3 region has 16 residues. The CDR3 sequence is CASSLGMGQGDNEQFF. For the CDR3, the DNA is TGTGCCAGCAGCCTGGGGATGGGACAGGGGGACAATGAGCAGTTCTTC.

This clonotype was picked up many times. This chain links TRBV10-2 with TRBJ1-5; D not certain. The germline V gene encodes CDR1 WSHSY and CDR2 SAAADI. The CDR3 contains 13 residues. The V end was cut by 10 bases, the J end by 0 bases, with 10 bases between. The CDR3 here is CATGRDSNQPQHF. CDR3 DNA sequence: TGCGCCACGGGAAGGGATAGCAATCAGCCCCAGCATTTT.

At least ten counts were recorded for this clonotype. V gene TRBV18 combines with J gene TRBJ1-4; no clear D gene. Trimming shortened V by 6 bases and J by 5 bases, and 10 bases separated the two germline ends. CDR1 and CDR2 from the germline V gene are KGHSH and LQKENI. This CDR3 comprises 13 residues. CDR3 bases: TGTGCCAGCTCTTTGGACGCCAATGAAAAACTGTTTTTT. It specifies CASSLDANEKLFF.

This clonotype was counted at least ten times. This chain uses TRBV6-2 or TRBV6-3 with TRBJ2-2; no firm D call. With 6 bases removed from V and 5 bases from J, the gap between germline ends came to 10 bases. The CDR3 sequence is 13 residues long. The germline V gene encodes CDR1 MNHEY and CDR2 SVGEGT. The DNA for the CDR3 is TGTGCCAGCAGCCGAAAGGGAACCGGGGAGCTGTTTTTT. It codes for CASSRKGTGELFF.

In this sample, this clonotype turned up many times. The rearrangement joins TRBV7-2 to TRBJ2-2; D call uncertain. The V gene's germline CDR1 is SGHTA and CDR2 FQGNSA. CDR3 length: 14 residues. Between the trimmed V and J ends, which lost 2 bases and 6 bases, there was a span of 10 bases. CDR3 nucleotide sequence: TGTGCCAGCAGCTTATTGCTAATACCCGGGGAGCTGTTTTTT. This translates into CASSLLLIPGELFF. The full variable domain, its missing parts supplied by reference TRBV7-2 and TRBJ2-2, is GAGVSQSPSNKVTEKGKDVELRCDPISGHTALYWYRQSLGQGLEFLIYFQGNSAPDKSGLPSDRFSAERTGGSVSTLTIQRTQQEDSAVYLCASSLLLIPGELFFGEGSRLTVL.

This clonotype was seen only once. The V call is TRBV28, the J call TRBJ2-7; TRBD2 matches 7 bases. The CDR3 is 15 residues long. V trimming: 7 bases; J trimming: 2 bases; junction bases outside the gene matches: 11. From germline, CDR1 is MDHEN and CDR2 SYDVKM. CDR3 DNA sequence: TGTGCCAGCACTAGCTTCGGGAGCGGGGCCTACGAGCAGTACTTC. Its translation is CASTSFGSGAYEQYF.

This clonotype was observed at least ten times. The rearrangement links TRBV9 to TRBJ1-1, with a weak D call TRBD1 (6 bases). CDR3 length: 16 amino acids. Trimming pared 3 bases from V and 0 bases from J, leaving 15 bases between. CDR1 is SGDLS and CDR2 is YYNGEE in the germline V gene. The CDR3 DNA follows: TGTGCCAGCAGCGCGGTGCCCAGGGGACTGAACACTGAAGCTTTCTTT. Its protein is CASSAVPRGLNTEAFF.

In its sample, this clonotype was seen many times. The CDR3 region has the DNA TGTGCCAGCAGTTTATCCGGGGACTACACCGGGGAGCTGTTTTTT. Translation gives CASSLSGDYTGELFF. V gene TRBV28 combines with J gene TRBJ2-2, with D possibly matching TRBD2 (6 bases). The CDR3 length is 15 residues. V lost 1 base and J 3 bases, leaving 9 bases between the germline ends. The germline CDR1 and CDR2 sequences are MDHEN and SYDVKM.